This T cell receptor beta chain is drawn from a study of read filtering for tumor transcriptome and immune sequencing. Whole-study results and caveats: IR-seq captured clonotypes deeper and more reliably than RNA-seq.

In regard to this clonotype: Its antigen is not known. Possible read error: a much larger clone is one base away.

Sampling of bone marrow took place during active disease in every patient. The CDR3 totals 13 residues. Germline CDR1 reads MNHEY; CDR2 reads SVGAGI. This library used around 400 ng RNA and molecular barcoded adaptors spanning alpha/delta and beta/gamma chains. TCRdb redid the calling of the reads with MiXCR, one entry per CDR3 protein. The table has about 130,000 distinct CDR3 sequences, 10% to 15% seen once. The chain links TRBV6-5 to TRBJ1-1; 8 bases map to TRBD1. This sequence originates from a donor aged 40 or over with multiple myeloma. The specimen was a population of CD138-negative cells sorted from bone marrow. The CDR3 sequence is CSSRRGQGVGAFF. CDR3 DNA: TGTTCCAGCAGGCGAGGACAGGGCGTTGGGGCTTTCTTT.